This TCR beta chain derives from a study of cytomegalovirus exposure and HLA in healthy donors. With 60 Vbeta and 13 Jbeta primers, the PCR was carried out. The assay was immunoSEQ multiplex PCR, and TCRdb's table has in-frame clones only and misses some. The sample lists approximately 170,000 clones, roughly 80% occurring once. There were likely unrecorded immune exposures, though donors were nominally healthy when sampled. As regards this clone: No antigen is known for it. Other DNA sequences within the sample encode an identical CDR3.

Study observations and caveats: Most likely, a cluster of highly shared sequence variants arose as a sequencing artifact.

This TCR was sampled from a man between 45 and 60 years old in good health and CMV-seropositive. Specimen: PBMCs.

CDR3 DNA sequence: TGCGCCAGCAGCCTGAGGGGGGGAAACACTGAAGCTTTCTTT. It encodes CASSLRGGNTEAFF. The chain uses TRBV5-1 and TRBJ1-1; D perhaps matches TRBD1 (6 bases). Germline V gene sequence: CDR1 SGHRS, CDR2 YFSETQ. Trimming removed 4 bases from V and 2 bases from J, with 12 bases in between. This CDR3 is 14 amino acids long. The full variable domain, its missing parts supplied by reference TRBV5-1 and TRBJ1-1, is KAGVTQTPRYLIKTRGQQVTLSCSPISGHRSVSWYQQTPGQGLQFLFEYFSETQRNKGNFPGRFSGRQFSNSRSEMNVSTLELGDSALYLCASSLRGGNTEAFFGQGTRLTVV.